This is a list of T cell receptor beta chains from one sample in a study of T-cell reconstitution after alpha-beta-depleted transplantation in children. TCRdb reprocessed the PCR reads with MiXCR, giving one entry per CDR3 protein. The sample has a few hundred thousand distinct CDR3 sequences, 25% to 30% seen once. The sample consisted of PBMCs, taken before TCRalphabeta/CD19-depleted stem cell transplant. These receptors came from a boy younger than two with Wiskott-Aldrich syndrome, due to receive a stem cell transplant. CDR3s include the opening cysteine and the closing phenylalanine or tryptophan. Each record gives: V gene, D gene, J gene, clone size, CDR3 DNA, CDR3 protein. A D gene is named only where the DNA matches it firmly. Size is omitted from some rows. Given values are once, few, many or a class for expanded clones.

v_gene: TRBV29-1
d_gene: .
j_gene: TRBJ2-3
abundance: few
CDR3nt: TGCAGCGTTGACGGAGCGAAAACAGATACGCAGTATTTT
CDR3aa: CSVDGAKTDTQYF

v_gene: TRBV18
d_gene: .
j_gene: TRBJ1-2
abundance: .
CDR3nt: TGTGCCAGCTCACCTTCGAGGACAGCAACGAAGTATGGCTACACCTTC
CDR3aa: CASSPSRTATKYGYTF

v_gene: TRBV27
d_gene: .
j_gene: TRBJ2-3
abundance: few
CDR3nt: TGTGCCAGCAGTTTATTAGGGCGACTCACAGATACGCAGTATTTT
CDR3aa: CASSLLGRLTDTQYF

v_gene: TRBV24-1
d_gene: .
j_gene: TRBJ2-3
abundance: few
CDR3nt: TGTGCCACCAGTGACATGGGACTTGGCACAGATACGCAGTATTTT
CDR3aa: CATSDMGLGTDTQYF

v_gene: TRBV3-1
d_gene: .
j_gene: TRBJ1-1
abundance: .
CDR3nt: TGTGCCAGCAGCCAAGATATTACTTTCTTAGGAAACACTGAAGCTTTCTTT
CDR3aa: CASSQDITFLGNTEAFF

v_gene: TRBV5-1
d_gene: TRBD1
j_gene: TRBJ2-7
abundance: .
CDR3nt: TGCGCCAGCAGCCCTAGCGGACAGGGGGCTTACGAGCAGTACTTC
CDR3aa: CASSPSGQGAYEQYF

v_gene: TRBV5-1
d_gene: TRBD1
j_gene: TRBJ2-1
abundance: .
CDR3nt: TGCGCCAGCAGCCACCTGGACAGGAAAGTCGGCAATGAGCAGTTCTTC
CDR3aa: CASSHLDRKVGNEQFF

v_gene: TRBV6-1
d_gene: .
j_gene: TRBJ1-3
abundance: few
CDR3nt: TGTGCCAGCATTGAGGGCTTACCTGGAAACACCATATATTTT
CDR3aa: CASIEGLPGNTIYF

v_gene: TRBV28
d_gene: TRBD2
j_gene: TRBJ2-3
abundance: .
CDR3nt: TGTGCCAGCAGTTTCGGAGCGGGAGGGCCGAGAGATACGCAGTATTTT
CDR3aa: CASSFGAGGPRDTQYF

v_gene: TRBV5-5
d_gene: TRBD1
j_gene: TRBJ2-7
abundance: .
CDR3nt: TGTGCCAGCAGCTCGGGACAGGGGCCCCACGAGCAGTACTTC
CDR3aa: CASSSGQGPHEQYF

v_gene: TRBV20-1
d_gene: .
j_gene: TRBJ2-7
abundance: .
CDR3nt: TGCAGTGCTCTTCGTTCATGGGAATACGAGCAGTACTTC
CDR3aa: CSALRSWEYEQYF

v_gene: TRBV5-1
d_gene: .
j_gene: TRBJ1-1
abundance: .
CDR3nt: TGCGCCAGCAGCGGCTCAGGGTCCCGGAACACTGAAGCTTTCTTT
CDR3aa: CASSGSGSRNTEAFF

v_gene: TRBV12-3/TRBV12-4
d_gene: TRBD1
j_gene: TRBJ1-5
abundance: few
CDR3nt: TGTGCCAGCAGTTCAGTCGGGACAGGGCGCTGGCAGCCCCAGCATTTT
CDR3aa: CASSSVGTGRWQPQHF

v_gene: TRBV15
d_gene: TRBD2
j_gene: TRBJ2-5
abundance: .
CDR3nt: TGTGCCACCAGCATGGGACTAGCGGGAGCGATGGTGACCCAGTACTTC
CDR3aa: CATSMGLAGAMVTQYF

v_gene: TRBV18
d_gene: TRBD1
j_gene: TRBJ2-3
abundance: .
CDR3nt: TGTGCCAGCTCACCACTGGGACAGGGTCCAGATACGCAGTATTTT
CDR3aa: CASSPLGQGPDTQYF

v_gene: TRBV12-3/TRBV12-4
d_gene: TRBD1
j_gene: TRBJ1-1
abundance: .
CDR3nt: TGTGCCAGCAGTCCAAGCTGGGGACAGGGGAACACTGAAGCTTTCTTT
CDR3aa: CASSPSWGQGNTEAFF

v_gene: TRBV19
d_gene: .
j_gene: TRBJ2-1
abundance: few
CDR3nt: TGTGCCAGTAGTATCGAGACTTCTTATCGGGAGCAGTTCTTC
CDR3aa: CASSIETSYREQFF

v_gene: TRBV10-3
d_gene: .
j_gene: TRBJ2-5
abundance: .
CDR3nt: TGTGCCATCAGTGATGGGGAGACCCAGTACTTC
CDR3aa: CAISDGETQYF

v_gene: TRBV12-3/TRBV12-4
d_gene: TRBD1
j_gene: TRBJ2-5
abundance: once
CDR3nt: TGTGCCAGCAGCGGACCTACAGGGGCTGGAGGGACCCAGTACTTC
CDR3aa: CASSGPTGAGGTQYF

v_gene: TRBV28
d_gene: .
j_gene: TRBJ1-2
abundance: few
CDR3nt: TGTGCCAGCAGTTCCGGGACAATCGTCAACTATGGCTACACCTTC
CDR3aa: CASSSGTIVNYGYTF

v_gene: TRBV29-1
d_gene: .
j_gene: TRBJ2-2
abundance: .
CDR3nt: TGCAGCTCCAGGGCGAACACCGGGGAGCTGTTTTTT
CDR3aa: CSSRANTGELFF

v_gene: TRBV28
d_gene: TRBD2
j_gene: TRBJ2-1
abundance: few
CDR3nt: TGTGCCAGCCAGGGACTAGCGGGACACGATGGTGAGCAGTTCTTC
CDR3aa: CASQGLAGHDGEQFF

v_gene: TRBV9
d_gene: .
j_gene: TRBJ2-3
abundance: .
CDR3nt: TGTGCCAGCAGCACCGGGACCACCACAGATACGCAGTATTTT
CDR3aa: CASSTGTTTDTQYF

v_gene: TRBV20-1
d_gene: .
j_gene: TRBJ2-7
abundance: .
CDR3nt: TGCAGTGCTAGAGATGGACTCAAAGGGATATACGAGCAGTACTTC
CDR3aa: CSARDGLKGIYEQYF

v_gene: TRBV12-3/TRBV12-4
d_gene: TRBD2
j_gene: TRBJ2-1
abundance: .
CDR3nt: TGTGCCAGCAGCCTACTAGCGGGTCGATTCAATGAGCAGTTCTTC
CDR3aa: CASSLLAGRFNEQFF

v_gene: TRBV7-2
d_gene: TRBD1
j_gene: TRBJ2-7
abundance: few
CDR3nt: TGTGCCAGCAGCCGGACAGGGATGGCCTACGAGCAGTACTTC
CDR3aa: CASSRTGMAYEQYF

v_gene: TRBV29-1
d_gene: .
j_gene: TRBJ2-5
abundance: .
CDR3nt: TGCAGCGCCGAGGGGAGAGAGACCCAGTACTTC
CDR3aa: CSAEGRETQYF

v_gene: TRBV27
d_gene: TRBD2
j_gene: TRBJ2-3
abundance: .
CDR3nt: TGTGCCAGCAGTCCACGACTAGCGGGAGTTCGAAGCACAGATACGCAGTATTTT
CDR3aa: CASSPRLAGVRSTDTQYF

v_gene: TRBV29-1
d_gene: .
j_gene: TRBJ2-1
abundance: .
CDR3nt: TGCAGCACCGAACCGGGGAGTTACAATGAGCAGTTCTTC
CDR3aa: CSTEPGSYNEQFF